The 24 T cell receptor beta chains below come from one sample, sequenced in a study of blood T cell repertoires in COVID-19. The protocol was immunoSEQ multiplex PCR, while the TCRdb copy is restricted to in-frame clones and leaves out a portion. The sample contains hundreds of thousands of clones, more than 75% of which appear only once. Sequencing used peripheral blood. These receptors all come from a man between 65 and 85 years old with acute or convalescent COVID-19.

J is TRBJ1-5 and V is TRBV28; D is possibly TRBD1 (6 bases). The CDR3 has 15 residues. Deletions cut 3 bases from V and 4 bases from J, with 13 bases between. The germline V gene encodes CDR1 MDHEN and CDR2 SYDVKM. CDR3 DNA sequence: TGTGCCAGCAGTTTGGCACAGGGACTAAATCAGCCCCAGCATTTT. This translates into CASSLAQGLNQPQHF.

The chain carries TRBV4-3 and TRBJ2-1; D gene unclear. The V end lost 1 base, the J end lost 2 bases, and 12 bases lay between the germline ends. This CDR3 has 16 amino acids. CDR1 and CDR2 (germline): LGHNA, YSLEER. CDR3 bases: TGCGCCAGCAGCCAAGGGCCCACCGTCCCCTACAATGAGCAGTTCTTC. It codes for CASSQGPTVPYNEQFF.

Written as DNA, the CDR3 is TGTGCCAGCAGTGAAGGACAGGGATCCTCCTACGAGCAGTACTTC. It yields the protein CASSEGQGSSYEQYF. This rearrangement joins TRBV6-1 to TRBJ2-7, with 7 nucleotides matching TRBD1. The V gene end was trimmed by 1 base and the J gene end by 0 bases; junction bases not matched to a gene: 3. The CDR3 consists of 15 residues. CDR1 and CDR2 from the germline V gene are MNHNS and SASEGT.

V usage is TRBV3-1 (or the pseudogene TRBV3-2) and J usage is TRBJ1-3; D not resolved. The CDR3 has 16 amino acids. Looked up from germline, CDR1 is LGHDT and CDR2 is YNNKEL (reference sequence). V dropped 4 bases and J dropped 1 base, with 14 bases sitting between them. DNA of the CDR3: TGTGCCAGCAGCCCCGCATTGGGAGGGTCTGGAAACACCATATATTTT. The encoded protein is CASSPALGGSGNTIYF.

The CDR3 here is CASSSETGRGYEQYF. Here the CDR3 DNA reads TGTGCCAGCAGCTCCGAAACAGGGCGAGGTTACGAGCAGTACTTC. J is TRBJ2-7 and V is TRBV7-8, with D perhaps matching TRBD1 (6 bases). The CDR3 runs to 15 residues. V gave up 4 bases and J gave up 4 bases, with 17 bases separating them. Germline CDR1 and CDR2: SGHVS and FQNEAQ.

The chain joins TRBV6-2 or TRBV6-3 to TRBJ2-5; 7 bases align to TRBD2. The CDR3 totals 15 residues. Germline V gives CDR1 MNHEY, CDR2 SVGEGT. Trimming at V came to 0 bases and at J to 7 bases, leaving 8 bases not matched to a gene. CDR3 amino acids: CASSYSREARGTQYF. In nucleotides, the CDR3 is TGTGCCAGCAGTTACTCCCGGGAGGCCCGAGGGACCCAGTACTTC.

The CDR3 spells CASSPSFGGWHYGYTF. The CDR3 coding sequence is TGTGCCAGCAGCCCCAGTTTTGGGGGCTGGCACTATGGCTACACCTTC. The V and J genes are TRBV7-2 and TRBJ1-2; maybe TRBD1 (6 bases). The CDR3 length is 16 residues. The V end lost 5 bases, the J end lost 3 bases, and 19 bases lay between the germline ends. CDR1 is SGHTA and CDR2 is FQGNSA in the germline V gene.

The CDR3 bases are TGTGCCAGCAGCTTAGGGACAGGGTACTGGGAGACCCAGTACTTC. Its translation is CASSLGTGYWETQYF. This chain uses TRBV7-2 with TRBJ2-5; the match to TRBD1 covers 8 bases. This CDR3 region has 15 residues. V trimming: 1 base; J trimming: 5 bases; junction bases outside the gene matches: 6. Germline assignment: CDR1 SGHTA and CDR2 FQGNSA.

Only a few counts were recorded for this clone. The V and J genes are TRBV19 and TRBJ1-3, with TRBD1 matching 7 bases. Germline V lookup: CDR1 LNHDA, CDR2 SQIVND (reference sequence). The CDR3 loop spans 13 amino acids. Trimming took 8 bases from V and 0 from J; bases not matched to a gene: 1. CDR3: CASRDSSGNTIYF. DNA of the CDR3: TGTGCCAGTCGGGACAGCTCTGGAAACACCATATATTTT.

The rearrangement joins TRBV18 to TRBJ2-1; no clear D gene. The length of the CDR3 is 17 residues. The V end was cut by 0 bases, the J end by 0 bases, with 12 bases between. Germline V gene lookup returns CDR1 KGHSH and CDR2 LQKENI. As DNA, the CDR3 is TGTGCCAGCTCACCACCGATTGCGGCCCCCTCCTACAATGAGCAGTTCTTC. As protein: CASSPPIAAPSYNEQFF.

The chain employs TRBV30 and TRBJ1-6; 7 nucleotides align to TRBD1. CDR3 size: 12 residues. Germline lookup yields CDR1 GTSNPN and CDR2 SVGIG (reference sequence). V lost 3 bases and J lost 14; bases outside the gene matches: 7. Written as DNA, the CDR3 is TGTGCCTGGAGCGGGAGGGGGCGGACCCTCCACTTT. Translating it yields CAWSGRGRTLHF.

V is TRBV27 and J is TRBJ2-2, with TRBD2 matching over 8 bases. Germline values: CDR1 MNHEY, CDR2 SMNVEV (reference sequence). CDR3 length: 15 amino acids. The junction had 6 bases not matched to a gene; V was cut back by 4 bases and J by 5 bases. CDR3 residues: CASSSSGRNTGELFF. In DNA, the CDR3 is TGTGCCAGCAGTTCAAGCGGGAGAAATACCGGGGAGCTGTTTTTT.

V usage is TRBV15 and J usage is TRBJ1-1; the match to TRBD1 covers 7 bases. V dropped 1 base and J dropped 0; count of bases not matched to a gene: 5. The CDR3 is 16 amino acids. Germline CDR1 and CDR2: LNHNV and YYDKDF (reference sequence). For the CDR3, the DNA is TGTGCCACCAGCAGAGGGACAGGAAAAATGAACACTGAAGCTTTCTTT. Protein product: CATSRGTGKMNTEAFF. Together with reference TRBV15 and TRBJ1-1, the CDR3 gives the full variable domain: DAMVIQNPRYQVTQFGKPVTLSCSQTLNHNVMYWYQQKSSQAPKLLFHYYDKDFNNEADTPDNFQSRRPNTSFCFLDIRSPGLGDTAMYLCATSRGTGKMNTEAFFGQGTRLTVV.

The chain combines TRBV9 with TRBJ2-7; 10 bases fit TRBD1. Germline values: CDR1 SGDLS, CDR2 YYNGEE. J gave up 1 base and V 4 bases, and 5 bases lay outside the gene matches. CDR3 length: 15 amino acids. As DNA, the CDR3 is TGTGCCAGCAGCCCGGGGACAGGGGCATCCTACGAGCAGTACTTC. Protein product: CASSPGTGASYEQYF.

The J gene is TRBJ1-2, the V gene TRBV28, with D unresolved. V was trimmed by 3 bases and J by 4 bases, leaving 18 bases between them. Germline V gives CDR1 MDHEN, CDR2 SYDVKM. CDR3 length: 16 amino acids. In DNA form, the CDR3 reads TGTGCCAGCAGTTTCTCAGGCTTGGGAGAAGTCTATGGCTACACCTTC. Residues: CASSFSGLGEVYGYTF.

V usage is TRBV9 and J usage is TRBJ1-1; 7 nucleotides line up with TRBD1. Per germline, CDR1 SGDLS and CDR2 YYNGEE. This CDR3 has 14 amino acids. Trimming cost V 3 bases and J 1 base; bases outside gene matches: 3. The CDR3 DNA reads as TGTGCCAGCAGCGCAGACAGGGAGAACACTGAAGCTTTCTTT. Its protein product is CASSADRENTEAFF.

The V call is TRBV4-2, the J call TRBJ1-3; TRBD1 agrees at 8 bases. The CDR3 covers 14 residues. The germline V gene encodes CDR1 LGHNA and CDR2 YNFKEQ. The ends lost 4 bases at V and 11 bases at J; junction bases unmatched: 10. The CDR3 here is CASSRLTTGEPIYF. The CDR3 region has the DNA TGTGCCAGCAGCCGCCTGACGACAGGGGAGCCCATATATTTT.

This chain joins TRBV5-1 and TRBJ2-2, with TRBD1 as a possible D gene (7 bases). Germline CDR1 and CDR2: SGHRS and YFSETQ. Trimming took off 2 bases at V and 5 bases at J, with 13 bases between the two ends. The CDR3 is made up of 15 amino acids. This CDR3 is CASSFLQGGTGELFF. The CDR3 bases are TGCGCCAGCAGCTTTCTGCAGGGGGGAACCGGGGAGCTGTTTTTT.

This clone was recorded once. The rearrangement links TRBV7-8 to TRBJ1-2; 9 bases are shared with TRBD1. J gave up 2 bases and V 0 bases, and 10 bases lay outside the gene matches. This CDR3 is 18 amino acids long. From germline, CDR1 is SGHVS and CDR2 FQNEAQ. The CDR3: CASSLAGQGLTFNYGYTF. The DNA for the CDR3 is TGTGCCAGCAGCTTAGCAGGACAGGGGTTAACCTTCAACTATGGCTACACCTTC.

The J gene is TRBJ2-5, the V gene TRBV11-3; a possible D gene is TRBD1 (6 bases). CDR3 length equals 13 residues. In germline, CDR1 is SGHNT, CDR2 YENEEA. Trimming cost V 6 bases and J 7 bases, with 15 bases left between them. The CDR3: CASSKRDTSTQYF. DNA for the CDR3: TGTGCCAGCAGTAAGAGGGACACGTCGACCCAGTACTTC.

The V gene is TRBV7-9, the J gene TRBJ1-2; the match to TRBD1 covers 11 bases. With 5 bases clipped from V and 6 bases from J, the junction kept 5 bases outside the gene matches. The CDR3 runs to 14 residues. From germline, CDR1 is SEHNR and CDR2 FQNEAQ (reference sequence). In DNA form, the CDR3 reads TGTGCCAGCAGCCAGGACAGGGGGCGGGATGGCTACACCTTC. Translated, it gives CASSQDRGRDGYTF. Supplemented by reference TRBV7-9 and TRBJ1-2, the full variable domain reads DTGVSQNPRHKITKRGQNVTFRCDPISEHNRLYWYRQTLGQGPEFLTYFQNEAQLEKSRLLSDRFSAERPKGSFSTLEIQRTEQGDSAMYLCASSQDRGRDGYTFGSGTRLTVV.

The V call is TRBV29-1, the J call TRBJ1-2; 8 nucleotides line up with TRBD1. This CDR3 comprises 13 residues. Trimming cost V 6 bases and J 5 bases; bases outside gene matches: 8. Per germline, CDR1 SQVTM and CDR2 ANQGSEA. The CDR3, as DNA: TGCAGCGTAGAACAGGGGGTGAGGTATGGCTACACCTTC. Amino acid sequence: CSVEQGVRYGYTF. Drawing the rest from reference TRBV29-1 and TRBJ1-2, the complete variable domain is SAVISQKPSRDICQRGTSLTIQCQVDSQVTMMFWYRQQPGQSLTLIATANQGSEATYESGFVIDKFPISRPNLTFSTLTVSNMSPEDSSIYLCSVEQGVRYGYTFGSGTRLTVV.

The chain recombines TRBV6-5 with TRBJ1-5, with 8 positions matching TRBD1. Germline V lookup: CDR1 MNHEY, CDR2 SVGAGI. CDR3 length equals 14 residues. V trimming: 6 bases; J trimming: 7 bases; junction bases outside the gene matches: 8. The CDR3 DNA is TGTGCCAGCAGCCGCGGACAGGGTGGGCAGCCCCAGCATTTT. Protein sequence: CASSRGQGGQPQHF.

The chain joins TRBV7-2 to TRBJ1-1, with 7 bases lining up with TRBD1. CDR3 size: 15 residues. Germline lookup yields CDR1 SGHTA and CDR2 FQGNSA. Trimming took 1 base from V and 5 from J; bases not matched to a gene: 7. The CDR3 coding sequence is TGTGCCAGCAGCTTAGGAGGGGGCATGAGGACTGAAGCTTTCTTT. Amino acids: CASSLGGGMRTEAFF.